Below, 30 T cell receptor beta chains from the same sample are listed, as sequenced in a study of identical twins. Each CDR3 protein gets one entry after TCRdb re-called the 5' RACE reads with MiXCR. The profile covers roughly 260,000 distinct CDR3 sequences, with 6% to 8.5% appearing a single time and more than 5% taken by the ten largest. The same data also contributed to another study, on yellow fever vaccine responses in identical twins.

Sequencing input: CD8+ T cells sorted from blood. The source of these receptors is a woman under 30 in good health.

The chain carries TRBV20-1 and TRBJ1-6; no reliable D call. The germline V gene has CDR1 DFQATT and CDR2 SNEGSKA (reference sequence). CDR3 length: 13 amino acids. V gave up 0 bases and J gave up 7 bases, with 7 bases separating them. CDR3 sequence (DNA): TGCAGTGCTAGAGATTTGGGGAATTCACCCCTCCACTTT. Translated: CSARDLGNSPLHF.

This clonotype was counted ten times or more. The chain has TRBV29-1 and TRBJ2-3; 7 positions match TRBD2. The CDR3 has 18 residues. J was trimmed by 0 bases and V by 0 bases; bases with no gene match: 12. Looked up from germline, CDR1 is SQVTM and CDR2 is ANQGSEA. CDR3 nucleotides: TGCAGCGTTGAAGATCAGTTCTGGGCTAGCGGAAGCACAGATACGCAGTATTTT. It encodes CSVEDQFWASGSTDTQYF.

The chain combines TRBV25-1 with TRBJ1-2, with 10 nucleotides matching TRBD1. The J segment lost 5 bases and the V segment lost 4 bases, leaving 7 bases of the junction unmatched. The CDR3 contains 15 residues. Germline CDR1 reads MGHDK; CDR2 reads SYGVNS. CDR3 in DNA: TGTGCCAGCAGTGGGGGGACAGGGGAAGGATATGGCTACACCTTC. Its translation: CASSGGTGEGYGYTF.

This chain uses TRBV5-1 with TRBJ2-7; 8 nucleotides match TRBD1. The CDR3 has 16 residues. Germline-derived CDR1 and CDR2 are SGHRS and YFSETQ. With 4 bases clipped from V and 6 bases from J, the junction kept 15 bases outside the gene matches. For the CDR3, the DNA is TGCGCCAGCAGCCCCAAGCCCTCGGACAGGGCGGGCGAGCAGTACTTC. Its translation: CASSPKPSDRAGEQYF.

There are many counts of this clonotype. The CDR3, as DNA: TGTGCCAGCAGTCCCCCTAGGATCTATGAGCAGTTCTTC. It translates to CASSPPRIYEQFF. V is TRBV6-4 and J is TRBJ2-1; D is unresolved. The CDR3 runs 13 residues. The V and J ends lost 5 bases and 8 bases respectively, with 13 bases between them. The germline gives CDR1 MRHNA, CDR2 SNTAGT.

Ten or more counts support this clonotype. The V and J genes are TRBV9 and TRBJ2-1, with 10 bases identical to TRBD2. The V gene end was trimmed by 0 bases and the J gene end by 6 bases; junction bases not matched to a gene: 0. There are 14 residues in the CDR3. Germline assignment: CDR1 SGDLS and CDR2 YYNGEE. In DNA form, the CDR3 reads TGTGCCAGCAGCGTAGGGACTAGCGGCAATGAGCAGTTCTTC. Translated: CASSVGTSGNEQFF.

Only a few counts were recorded for this clonotype. The chain links TRBV20-1 to TRBJ2-7; D perhaps matches TRBD2 (5 bases). CDR3 length: 14 amino acids. Germline assignment: CDR1 DFQATT and CDR2 SNEGSKA (reference sequence). Deletions cut 1 base from V and 4 bases from J, with 14 bases between. The CDR3 spells CSARGAERDYEQYV. The CDR3 DNA reads TGCAGTGCTAGAGGAGCGGAAAGGGATTACGAGCAGTACGTC.

This clonotype was observed many times. The chain's CDR3 is CATSVGSATDTQYF. In nucleotides, the CDR3 is TGTGCCACCAGTGTAGGTAGCGCCACAGATACGCAGTATTTT. The chain couples TRBV24-1 to TRBJ2-3, with D possibly being TRBD2 (5 bases). Germline values: CDR1 KGHDR, CDR2 SFDVKD. CDR3 size: 14 residues. Trimming removed 5 bases from V and 2 bases from J, with 10 bases in between.

This clonotype was counted a few times. The chain joins TRBV4-1 to TRBJ2-4; TRBD1 might be the D (6 bases). This CDR3 comprises 15 residues. In germline, CDR1 is MGHRA, CDR2 YSYEKL. V lost 4 bases and J 1 base, leaving 11 bases between the germline ends. CDR3 in amino acids: CASSRTGLAKNIQYF. CDR3 DNA sequence: TGCGCCAGCAGCCGAACAGGGTTGGCCAAAAACATTCAGTACTTC.

The chain recombines TRBV9 with TRBJ2-3, with D perhaps TRBD2 (5 bases). With 7 bases removed from V and 2 bases from J, the gap between germline ends came to 11 bases. The CDR3 runs to 13 residues. Germline V gene lookup returns CDR1 SGDLS and CDR2 YYNGEE. The CDR3 protein is CASQEGHTDTQYF. The DNA of the CDR3 is TGTGCCAGCCAAGAGGGCCACACAGATACGCAGTATTTT.

This clonotype was seen more than once but under ten times. The V and J genes are TRBV20-1 and TRBJ2-7, with 10 bases aligning to TRBD1. The CDR3 covers 14 residues. CDR1 and CDR2 from the germline V gene are DFQATT and SNEGSKA (reference sequence). The J segment lost 4 bases and the V segment lost 1 base, leaving 4 bases of the junction unmatched. Written as DNA, the CDR3 is TGCAGTGCTAGAGCGAGGGACAGGGGTTACGAGCAGTACTTC. It translates to CSARARDRGYEQYF.

This clonotype was counted ten times or more. V is TRBV15 and J is TRBJ1-2; 7 bases agree with TRBD1. V shed 4 bases and J 5 bases; nucleotides not matched to a gene: 7. The CDR3 loop spans 14 amino acids. The germline gives CDR1 LNHNV, CDR2 YYDKDF (reference sequence). CDR3: CATSMTGTVYGYTF. The CDR3, as DNA: TGTGCCACCAGCATGACAGGGACCGTTTATGGCTACACCTTC.

The sample holds a few counts of this clonotype. The J gene is TRBJ2-1, the V gene TRBV5-1, with 9 bases aligning to TRBD2. V was clipped by 1 base and J by 8 bases; unmatched bases: 10. Per the germline V gene, CDR1 is SGHRS and CDR2 is YFSETQ. The CDR3 runs 16 residues. The CDR3 here is CASSLPEREASDEQFF. In DNA, the CDR3 is TGCGCCAGCAGCTTGCCTGAGCGGGAGGCTTCCGATGAGCAGTTCTTC.

The chain employs TRBV11-2 and TRBJ2-5, with D perhaps matching TRBD1 or TRBD2 (5 bases each). Germline V gene data show CDR1 as SGHAT and CDR2 as FQNNGV. Trimming stripped 7 bases from V and 4 bases from J, with 13 bases between. The CDR3 is made up of 13 amino acids. CDR3 sequence reads: CASTGDGPETQYF. The CDR3 DNA reads as TGTGCCAGCACCGGGGACGGGCCAGAGACCCAGTACTTC.

In DNA, the CDR3 is TGTGCCAGCAGCCCAGACAGGGGCGAGAACACTGAAGCTTTCTTT. The encoded protein is CASSPDRGENTEAFF. This chain joins TRBV7-6 and TRBJ1-1, with 8 positions matching TRBD1. Germline-derived CDR1 and CDR2 are SGHVS and FNYEAQ. The length of the CDR3 is 15 residues. J was trimmed by 1 base and V by 5 bases; bases with no gene match: 6.

This rearrangement joins TRBV2 to TRBJ1-6; D gene unclear. CDR1 and CDR2 (germline): SNHLY, FYNNEI. The V end was cut by 2 bases, the J end by 9 bases, with 14 bases between. The CDR3 runs to 15 residues. CDR3 in DNA: TGTGCCAGCAGTGAACGGATGGCCTGGGGTTCACCCCTCCACTTT. As protein: CASSERMAWGSPLHF.

The chain combines TRBV25-1 with TRBJ2-5; D possibly corresponds to TRBD1 (5 bases). Deletions cut 8 bases from V and 7 bases from J, with 20 bases between. CDR3 size: 14 residues. Germline-derived CDR1 and CDR2 are MGHDK and SYGVNS. The CDR3 region is CASEGVPGMATQYF. CDR3 nucleotide sequence: TGTGCCAGCGAAGGGGTACCAGGGATGGCGACCCAGTACTTC.

The rearrangement joins TRBV5-6 to TRBJ2-1, with a tentative D call TRBD2 (5 bases). CDR1 is SGHDT, CDR2 YYEEEE, per germline. V shed 0 bases and J shed 7 bases, with 11 bases lying between them. This CDR3 region has 14 residues. The CDR3 loop is CASSLGLSANEQFF. CDR3 sequence (DNA): TGTGCCAGCAGCTTGGGTCTTAGCGCGAATGAGCAGTTCTTC.

This clonotype was counted between two and nine times. The chain links TRBV11-2 to TRBJ2-5; D gene unclear. The CDR3 is 12 residues long. Trimming removed 5 bases from V and 4 bases from J, with 8 bases in between. From germline, CDR1 is SGHAT and CDR2 FQNNGV. The chain's CDR3 is CASSQTSETQYF. The CDR3 nucleotides are TGTGCCAGCAGCCAGACCTCAGAGACCCAGTACTTC.

This clonotype was seen at least ten times. The rearrangement uses TRBV5-1 and TRBJ2-7, with D possibly TRBD1 on 5 matching bases. Germline CDR1 SGHRS, CDR2 YFSETQ. V was shortened by 0 bases and J by 3 bases, with 10 bases between the two germline ends. The CDR3 contains 14 residues. The CDR3 region is CASSLVDGHYEQYF. The CDR3 nucleotides are TGCGCCAGCAGCTTGGTAGACGGACACTACGAGCAGTACTTC.

CDR3 region: CSVWPGRKETQYF. The CDR3 DNA follows: TGCAGTGTATGGCCGGGACGAAAAGAGACCCAGTACTTC. This sequence joins TRBV20-1 and TRBJ2-5; the D call may be TRBD1 or TRBD2 (5 bases each). V was trimmed by 7 bases and J by 3 bases, leaving 15 bases between them. CDR3 size: 13 residues. Germline CDR1 and CDR2: DFQATT and SNEGSKA (reference sequence).

This clonotype has more than one count but fewer than ten. The rearrangement links TRBV6-2 or TRBV6-3 to TRBJ2-1; D is unresolved. This CDR3 has 14 amino acids. With 6 bases removed from V and 0 bases from J, the gap between germline ends came to 9 bases. Looked up from germline, CDR1 is MNHEY and CDR2 is SVGEGT. The CDR3 DNA follows: TGTGCCAGCAGCCAATCCTCCTCCTACAATGAGCAGTTCTTC. Translating it yields CASSQSSSYNEQFF.

This clonotype was picked up many times. The V gene is TRBV7-8, the J gene TRBJ1-1; maybe TRBD1 (5 bases). There are 14 residues in the CDR3. Germline V gives CDR1 SGHVS, CDR2 FQNEAQ. Trimming cost V 6 bases and J 1 base, with 12 bases left between them. CDR3 sequence reads: CASSFGGPNTEAFF. The CDR3 DNA is TGTGCCAGCAGTTTTGGGGGACCGAACACTGAAGCTTTCTTT.

Ten or more counts support this clonotype. The CDR3: CASSQDLRSTTYEQYF. The DNA for the CDR3 is TGCGCCAGCAGCCAAGATTTAAGGAGTACAACCTACGAGCAGTACTTC. The genes are TRBV4-1 and TRBJ2-7; D gene unclear. The CDR3 has 16 amino acids. V lost 0 bases and J lost 2, with 14 bases in between. CDR1 and CDR2 from the germline V gene are MGHRA and YSYEKL.

This clonotype has a handful of counts. The chain has TRBV5-6 and TRBJ2-1; 9 bases are a match to TRBD2. Germline-derived CDR1 and CDR2 are SGHDT and YYEEEE. The CDR3 runs 16 residues. The ends lost 4 bases at V and 5 bases at J; junction bases unmatched: 10. CDR3 coding DNA: TGTGCCAGCAGCAACCCGACTAGCGGAGAGAACAATGAGCAGTTCTTC. Amino acid sequence: CASSNPTSGENNEQFF.

This clonotype was detected many times. The chain joins TRBV12-3 or TRBV12-4 to TRBJ2-7; D is unclear. This CDR3 contains 16 residues. V was clipped by 2 bases and J by 6 bases, with 20 bases between them. The CDR3 DNA reads TGTGCCAGCAGTTTACGGAGTTTCAATCTCCGGAGCGAGCAGTACTTC. Translation gives CASSLRSFNLRSEQYF.

This clonotype was seen at least ten times. CDR3 sequence reads: CASSQDIGRIYEQYF. The CDR3 DNA reads as TGTGCCAGCAGCCAAGATATCGGGAGGATTTACGAGCAGTACTTC. The chain has TRBV14 and TRBJ2-7, with 7 bases aligning to TRBD2. CDR1 SGHDN and CDR2 FVKESK come from the germline V gene. The V and J ends lost 0 bases and 4 bases, in that order; junction bases with no gene match: 6. The CDR3 extends over 15 amino acids. The entire variable domain, with the rest obtained from reference TRBV14 and TRBJ2-7, is as follows: EAGVTQFPSHSVIEKGQTVTLRCDPISGHDNLYWYRRVMGKEIKFLLHFVKESKQDESGMPNNRFLAERTGGTYSTLKVQPAELEDSGVYFCASSQDIGRIYEQYFGPGTRLTVT.

This clonotype was seen many times. The chain joins TRBV15 to TRBJ1-1; D remains ambiguous. The V and J ends lost 5 bases and 1 base respectively, with 20 bases between them. The CDR3 is 17 amino acids. CDR1 and CDR2 from the germline V gene are LNHNV and YYDKDF (reference sequence). The CDR3 spells CATSRNWASLANTEAFF. The CDR3 DNA follows: TGTGCCACCAGCCGGAATTGGGCGAGTCTGGCGAACACTGAAGCTTTCTTT.

This clonotype occurred a few times. J is TRBJ1-6 and V is TRBV7-3; D not resolved. V dropped 8 bases and J dropped 6 bases, with 14 bases sitting between them. Germline V CDR1 and CDR2: SGHTA, FQGTGA. The CDR3 runs to 14 residues. The CDR3 DNA is TGTGCCAGCTCCTTGAGTTTTCGTAATTCACCCCTCCACTTT. It encodes CASSLSFRNSPLHF.

This clonotype was seen a handful of times. The chain joins TRBV7-8 to TRBJ2-7; 10 bases map to TRBD1. V gave up 5 bases and J gave up 3 bases; unmatched junction bases: 10. CDR3 size: 16 residues. CDR1 is SGHVS, CDR2 FQNEAQ, per germline. In nucleotides, the CDR3 is TGTGCCAGCAGCACACGCCCGGGACAGGGGAACTACGAGCAGTACTTC. Translation: CASSTRPGQGNYEQYF.